The next 31 T cell receptor beta chains were all read from a single sample in a study of CXCR3-negative and CXCR3-positive naive CD8 T cells (dated by TCRdb to about 2019). The research as a whole found: Compared with CXCR3-negative naive cells, CXCR3-positive naive cells had TRB CDR3s with higher hydrophobicity (lower Kidera factor 4), lower energy, and higher strength and volume indices.

Their target antigens are unknown. The sequencer was a NextSeq 550. The Human TCR Profiling Kit (MiLaboratory) was used to make UMI-labeled 5' RACE TRB cDNA libraries. TCRdb reprocessed the reads, and each CDR3 protein sequence is entered once, without DNA. The sample's own table lists 140,000 to 150,000 distinct CDR3 sequences. The ten largest clones take up over 0.25% of the sample. Sequencing was carried out using naive CXCR3+ CD8+ T cells from blood. The cell subset or site label for this specimen denotes: CD45RO-CCR7+CD27+CD95- naive CD8+ T cells expressing CXCR3 (TNR3+). These receptors all come from a human donor in good health. Some clones in this sample may be carry-over from other donors' samples.

The chain recombines TRBV7-6 with TRBJ2-7; with no DNA, the TCRdb D assignment of TRBD1 cannot be verified. CDR1 and CDR2 (germline): SGHVS, FNYEAQ. This CDR3 contains 16 residues. The CDR3 is CASSLGVAGDSYEQYF.

V gene TRBV24-1 combines with J gene TRBJ2-1. Per the germline V gene, CDR1 is KGHDR and CDR2 is SFDVKD. This CDR3 region has 16 residues. CDR3 protein: CATSDVVTSSYNEQFF.

The genes are TRBV7-9 and TRBJ2-7; TCRdb returns TRBD1, unconfirmable since there is no DNA. The CDR3 covers 15 residues. Germline CDR1 reads SEHNR; CDR2 reads FQNEAQ (reference sequence). CDR3 amino acids: CASSLQGAQSYEQYF.

The J gene is TRBJ1-1, the V gene TRBV7-6; checking the TCRdb D call of TRBD1 is not possible without DNA. In germline, CDR1 is SGHVS, CDR2 FNYEAQ. The CDR3 runs 14 residues. CDR3 protein: CASSEQGGNTEAFF.

Here the CDR3 reads CASSLRYYAYEQYF. The chain employs TRBV27 and TRBJ2-7. This CDR3 has 14 residues. CDR1 is MNHEY and CDR2 is SMNVEV in the germline V gene (reference sequence).

The chain combines TRBV6-2 or TRBV6-3 with TRBJ2-7; TCRdb designates TRBD1, a call that cannot be tested without DNA. This CDR3 is built from 14 residues. CDR1 is MNHEY and CDR2 is SVGEGT in the germline V gene. CDR3: CASSYPDRAYEQYF.

This chain uses TRBV28 with TRBJ2-6; the TRBD2 assignment by TCRdb is unverifiable without DNA. Germline V gives CDR1 MDHEN, CDR2 SYDVKM. This CDR3 contains 16 residues. The CDR3 reads CASSREAYSGANVLTF.

V gene TRBV4-3 combines with J gene TRBJ2-1. The CDR3 length is 15 residues. Germline loops: CDR1 LGHNA, CDR2 YSLEER. The CDR3 reads CASSQVNGPYNEQFF.

CDR3 residues: CSARQGGDYGYTF. V and J are TRBV20-1 and TRBJ1-2; the TCRdb call, TRBD1, lacks DNA for checking. This CDR3 has 13 amino acids. The germline V gene encodes CDR1 DFQATT and CDR2 SNEGSKA (reference sequence).

V gene TRBV7-2 combines with J gene TRBJ1-2; TCRdb selects TRBD1, and the lack of DNA leaves this call unchecked. Germline CDR1 is SGHTA and CDR2 is FQGNSA. The CDR3 has 13 amino acids. CDR3: CASSPGGGDGYTF.

The chain is built from TRBV7-9 and TRBJ2-1; TCRdb outputs TRBD2, but without DNA this stays unchecked. The CDR3 has 14 amino acids. The V gene's germline CDR1 is SEHNR and CDR2 FQNEAQ (reference sequence). The CDR3 loop is CASSAWEGDNEQFF.

The rearrangement links TRBV6-5 to TRBJ2-5. The CDR3 loop spans 17 amino acids. Germline V gives CDR1 MNHEY, CDR2 SVGAGI. CDR3 region: CASSYSIRWQSQETQYF.

V is TRBV5-1 and J is TRBJ2-1; TCRdb outputs TRBD2, but without DNA this stays unchecked. From germline, CDR1 is SGHRS and CDR2 YFSETQ. CDR3 size: 19 residues. The CDR3 loop is CASSYGEGFVASSYNEQFF.

The chain combines TRBV6-2 or TRBV6-3 with TRBJ2-7; TCRdb returns TRBD1, unconfirmable since there is no DNA. Germline values: CDR1 MNHEY, CDR2 SVGEGT. CDR3 length: 13 residues. The CDR3 loop is CASRPGQAYEQYF.

The chain employs TRBV28 and TRBJ2-7; TCRdb's D gene call, TRBD1, goes unchecked for lack of DNA. CDR3 size: 15 residues. Germline CDR1 is MDHEN and CDR2 is SYDVKM. The CDR3 protein is CASSPLFSRANEQYF.

The gene calls are TRBV5-4 and TRBJ1-3; there is no DNA to check the TCRdb D call of TRBD1. Per the germline V gene, CDR1 is SGHNT and CDR2 is YYREEE (reference sequence). There are 14 residues in the CDR3. The CDR3 region is CASRMGQIGNTIYF.

The rearrangement uses TRBV3-1 and TRBJ2-5; TCRdb's D gene call, TRBD2, goes unchecked for lack of DNA. This CDR3 has 14 amino acids. CDR1 is LGHDT and CDR2 is YNNKEL in the germline V gene (reference sequence). CDR3 sequence reads: CASSQVAVERMQYF.

The V gene is TRBV27, the J gene TRBJ1-1; TCRdb's D call, TRBD1, is unchecked because there is no DNA. CDR3 length: 14 amino acids. Germline-derived CDR1 and CDR2 are MNHEY and SMNVEV (reference sequence). The CDR3 loop is CASASGAMNTEAFF.

The chain uses TRBV12-3 or TRBV12-4 and TRBJ2-5; TCRdb proposes TRBD1, but this gene call is untestable without DNA. The CDR3 spans 15 residues. The CDR3 is CASSLTRRVGETQYF.

The rearrangement joins TRBV29-1 to TRBJ2-1; as DNA is missing, the TRBD1 call by TCRdb cannot be tested. The CDR3 loop spans 14 amino acids. Germline V CDR1 and CDR2: SQVTM, ANQGSEA. The CDR3 spells CSADRGNSYNEQFF.

This chain uses TRBV27 with TRBJ2-3. The CDR3 has 17 amino acids. Germline CDR1 MNHEY, CDR2 SMNVEV (reference sequence). The CDR3 loop reads CASSFLSVASSTDTQYF.

The CDR3 loop reads CSVAAAGSYEQYF. The chain recombines TRBV29-1 with TRBJ2-7; TCRdb's D call of TRBD2 is untestable without DNA. In germline, CDR1 is SQVTM, CDR2 ANQGSEA. The CDR3 has 13 amino acids.

J is TRBJ2-1 and V is TRBV6-2 or TRBV6-3; absent DNA, TCRdb's TRBD2 call cannot be checked. This CDR3 spans 14 amino acids. Germline CDR1 MNHEY, CDR2 SVGEGT. The CDR3 sequence: CASRLAGGTNEQFF.

The chain combines TRBV4-1 with TRBJ2-1. The CDR3 length is 13 residues. Germline values: CDR1 MGHRA, CDR2 YSYEKL. The CDR3 is CASSQYGDNEQFF.

The genes are TRBV7-3 and TRBJ2-1; without DNA, the TCRdb call of TRBD2 cannot be checked. From germline, CDR1 is SGHTA and CDR2 FQGTGA. This CDR3 contains 13 residues. The chain's CDR3 is CASSLSGYNEQFF. The variable domain in full, completed from reference TRBV7-3 and TRBJ2-1, reads GAGVSQTPSNKVTEKGKYVELRCDPISGHTALYWYRQSLGQGPEFLIYFQGTGAADDSGLPNDRFFAVRPEGSVSTLKIQRTERGDSAVYLCASSLSGYNEQFFGPGTRLTVL.

CDR3 loop: CASSPSDRGQPQHF. This sequence joins TRBV7-9 and TRBJ1-5; TCRdb proposes TRBD1, but this gene call is untestable without DNA. CDR1 and CDR2 (germline): SEHNR, FQNEAQ (reference sequence). The length of the CDR3 is 14 residues.

This CDR3 is CATSGFRTGPHEQYF. The chain carries TRBV15 and TRBJ2-7. The V gene's germline CDR1 is LNHNV and CDR2 YYDKDF (reference sequence). This CDR3 region has 15 residues.

The gene calls are TRBV29-1 and TRBJ2-7; TCRdb proposes TRBD2, but this gene call is untestable without DNA. Germline CDR1 SQVTM, CDR2 ANQGSEA. The CDR3 extends over 13 amino acids. CDR3 protein: CSVSSGGDYEQYF.

The V gene is TRBV11-2, the J gene TRBJ2-3; TCRdb designates TRBD2, a call that cannot be tested without DNA. Germline V gives CDR1 SGHAT, CDR2 FQNNGV. The CDR3 sequence is 18 residues long. The CDR3 region is CASSLGLAGGPITDTQYF.

This chain connects TRBV6-2 or TRBV6-3 to TRBJ2-7; without DNA, the TCRdb call of TRBD1 cannot be checked. CDR1 is MNHEY, CDR2 SVGEGT, per germline. CDR3 length: 13 residues. This CDR3 is CASSTGGAYEQYF.

The V and J genes are TRBV10-1 and TRBJ2-2; TCRdb gives TRBD1 as the D gene, but with no DNA this cannot be confirmed. Germline loops: CDR1 WNHNN, CDR2 SYGVQD (reference sequence). The CDR3 runs 14 residues. The chain's CDR3 is CASSEDRATGELFF.